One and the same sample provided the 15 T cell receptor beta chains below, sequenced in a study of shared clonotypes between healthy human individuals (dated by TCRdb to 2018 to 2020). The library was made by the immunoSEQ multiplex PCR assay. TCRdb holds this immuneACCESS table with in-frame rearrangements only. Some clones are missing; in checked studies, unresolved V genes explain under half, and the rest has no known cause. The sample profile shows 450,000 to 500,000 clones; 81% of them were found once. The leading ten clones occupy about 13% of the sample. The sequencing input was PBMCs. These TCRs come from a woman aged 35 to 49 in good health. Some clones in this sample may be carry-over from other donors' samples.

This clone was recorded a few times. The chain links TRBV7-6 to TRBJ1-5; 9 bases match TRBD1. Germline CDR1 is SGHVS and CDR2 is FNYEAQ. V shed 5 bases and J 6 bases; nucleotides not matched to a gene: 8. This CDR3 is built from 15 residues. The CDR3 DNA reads TGTGCCAGCAGCCCTAGCGACAGGGGGTTTCAGCCCCAGCATTTT. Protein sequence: CASSPSDRGFQPQHF.

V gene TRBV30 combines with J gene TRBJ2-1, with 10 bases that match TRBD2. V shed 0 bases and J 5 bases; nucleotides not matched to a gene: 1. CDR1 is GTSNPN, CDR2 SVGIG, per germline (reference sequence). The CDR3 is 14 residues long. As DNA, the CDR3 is TGTGCCTGGAGTGTCGGACTAGCGGACAATGAGCAGTTCTTC. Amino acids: CAWSVGLADNEQFF.

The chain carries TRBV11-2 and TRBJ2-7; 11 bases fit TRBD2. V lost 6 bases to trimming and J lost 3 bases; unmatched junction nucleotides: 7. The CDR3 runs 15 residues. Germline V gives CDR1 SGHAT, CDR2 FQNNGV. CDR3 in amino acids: CASSSGTSGGYEQYF. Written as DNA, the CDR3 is TGTGCCAGCAGTTCTGGGACTAGCGGAGGCTACGAGCAGTACTTC.

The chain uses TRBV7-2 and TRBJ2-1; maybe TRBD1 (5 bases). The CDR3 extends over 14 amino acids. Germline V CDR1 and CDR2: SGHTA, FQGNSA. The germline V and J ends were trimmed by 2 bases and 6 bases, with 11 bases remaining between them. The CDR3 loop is CASSLWGGINEQFF. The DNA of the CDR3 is TGTGCCAGCAGCTTATGGGGCGGTATCAATGAGCAGTTCTTC.

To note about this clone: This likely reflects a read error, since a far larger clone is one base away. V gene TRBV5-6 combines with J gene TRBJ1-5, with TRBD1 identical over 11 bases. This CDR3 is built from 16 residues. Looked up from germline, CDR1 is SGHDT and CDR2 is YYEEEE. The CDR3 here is CDSSSRTGGLGQPQHF. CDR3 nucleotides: TGTGACAGCAGCAGCCGGACAGGGGGCTTGGGCCAGCCCCAGCATTTT.

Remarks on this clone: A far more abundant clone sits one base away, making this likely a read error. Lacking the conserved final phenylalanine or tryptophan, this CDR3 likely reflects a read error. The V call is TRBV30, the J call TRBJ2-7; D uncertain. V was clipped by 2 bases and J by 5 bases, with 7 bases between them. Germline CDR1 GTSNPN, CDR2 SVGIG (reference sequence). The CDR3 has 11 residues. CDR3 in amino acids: CAWSTYDEQYS. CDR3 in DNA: TGTGCCTGGAGTACCTACGACGAGCAGTACTCC.

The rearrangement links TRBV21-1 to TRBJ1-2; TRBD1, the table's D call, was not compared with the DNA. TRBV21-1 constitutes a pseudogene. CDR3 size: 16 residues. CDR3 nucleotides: TGTGCCAGCAGCAAAGTTAAACAGGGCTCGGGCTATGGCTACACCTTC. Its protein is CASSKVKQGSGYGYTF.

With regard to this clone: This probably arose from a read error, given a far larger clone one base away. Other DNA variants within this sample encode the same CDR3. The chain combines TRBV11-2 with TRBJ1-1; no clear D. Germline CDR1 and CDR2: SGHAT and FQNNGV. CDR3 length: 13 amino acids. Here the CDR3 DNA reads TGTGCCAGCAGCCGGACTGTGAACACTGAGGCTTTCTTT. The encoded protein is CASSRTVNTEAFF.

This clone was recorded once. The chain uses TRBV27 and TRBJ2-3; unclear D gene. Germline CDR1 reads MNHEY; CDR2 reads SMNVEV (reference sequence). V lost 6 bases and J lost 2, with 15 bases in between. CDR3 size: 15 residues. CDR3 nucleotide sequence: TGTGCCAGCAGGGGCCCCGGCGGTTACACAGATACGCAGTATTTT. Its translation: CASRGPGGYTDTQYF.

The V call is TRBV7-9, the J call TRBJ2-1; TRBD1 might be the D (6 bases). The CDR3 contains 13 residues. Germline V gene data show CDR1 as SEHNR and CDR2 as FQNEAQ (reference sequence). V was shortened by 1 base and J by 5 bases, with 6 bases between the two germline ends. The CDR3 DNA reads TGTGCCAGCAGCTTAGACAGGGACAATGAGCAGTTCTTC. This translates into CASSLDRDNEQFF.

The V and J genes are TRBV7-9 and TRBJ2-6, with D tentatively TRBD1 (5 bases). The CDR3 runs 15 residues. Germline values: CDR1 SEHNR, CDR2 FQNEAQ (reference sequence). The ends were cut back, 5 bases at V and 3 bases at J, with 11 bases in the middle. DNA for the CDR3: TGTGCCAGCAGCCCCCCAGGGTATGGGGCCAACGTCCTGACTTTC. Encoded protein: CASSPPGYGANVLTF.

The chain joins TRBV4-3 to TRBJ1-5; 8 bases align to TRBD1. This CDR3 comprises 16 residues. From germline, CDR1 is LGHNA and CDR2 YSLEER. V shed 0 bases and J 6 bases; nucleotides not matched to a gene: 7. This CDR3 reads CASSQEVTGVGQPQHF. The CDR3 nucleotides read TGCGCCAGCAGCCAAGAGGTGACAGGGGTTGGTCAGCCCCAGCATTTT.

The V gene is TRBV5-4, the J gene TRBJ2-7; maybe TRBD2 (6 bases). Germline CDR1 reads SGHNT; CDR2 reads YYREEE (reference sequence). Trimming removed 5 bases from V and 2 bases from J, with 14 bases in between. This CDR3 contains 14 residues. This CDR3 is CASSRDLLTYEQYF. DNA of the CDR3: TGTGCCAGCAGTCGGGACTTGCTCACCTACGAGCAGTACTTC.

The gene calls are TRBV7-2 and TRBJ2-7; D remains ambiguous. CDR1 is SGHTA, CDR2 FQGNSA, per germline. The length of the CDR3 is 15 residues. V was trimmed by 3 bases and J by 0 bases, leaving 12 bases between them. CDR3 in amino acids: CASSFSSQSSYEQYF. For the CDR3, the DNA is TGTGCCAGCAGCTTTTCTTCCCAATCCTCCTACGAGCAGTACTTC. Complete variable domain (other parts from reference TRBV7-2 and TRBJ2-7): GAGVSQSPSNKVTEKGKDVELRCDPISGHTALYWYRQSLGQGLEFLIYFQGNSAPDKSGLPSDRFSAERTGGSVSTLTIQRTQQEDSAVYLCASSFSSQSSYEQYFGPGTRLTVT.

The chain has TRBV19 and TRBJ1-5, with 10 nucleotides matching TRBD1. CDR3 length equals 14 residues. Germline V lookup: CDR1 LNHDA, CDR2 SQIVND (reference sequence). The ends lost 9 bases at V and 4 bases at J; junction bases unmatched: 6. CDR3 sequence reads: CASVDRGRNQPQHF. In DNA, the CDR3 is TGTGCCAGCGTTGACAGGGGGCGTAATCAGCCCCAGCATTTT.